The 23 T cell receptor beta chains below all came from one sample that was sequenced in a study of blood T cell repertoires in COVID-19. Here immunoSEQ multiplex PCR was the method, and the copy in TCRdb shows in-frame clones only, minus some. The repertoire holds about 64,000 clones, with about 93% as singletons. Sample: peripheral blood. Receptors were obtained from an elderly woman with active COVID-19.

The chain joins TRBV30 to TRBJ2-1; maybe TRBD2 (6 bases). CDR3 length equals 12 residues. Germline values: CDR1 GTSNPN, CDR2 SVGIG (reference sequence). V shed 2 bases and J shed 9 bases, with 11 bases lying between them. In nucleotides, the CDR3 is TGTGCCTGGAGTAGCGGGCAGGTTGAGCAGTTCTTC. Translated: CAWSSGQVEQFF.

The rearrangement joins TRBV27 to TRBJ2-1; D perhaps matches TRBD1 (5 bases). V gave up 6 bases and J gave up 6 bases, with 18 bases separating them. Germline V CDR1 and CDR2: MNHEY, SMNVEV (reference sequence). This CDR3 is built from 15 residues. The CDR3, as DNA: TGTGCCAGCAGCCTTCCTAGGCAGGGTAGCAATGAGCAGTTCTTC. Translation gives CASSLPRQGSNEQFF.

The table lists this clone with a count of one. V is TRBV10-2 and J is TRBJ1-6; the match to TRBD1 covers 10 bases. Trimming took 5 bases from V and 9 from J; bases not matched to a gene: 10. This CDR3 comprises 16 residues. Per germline, CDR1 WSHSY and CDR2 SAAADI. The CDR3 spells CASSNRDRGRSSPLHF. CDR3 in DNA: TGCGCCAGCAGTAACAGGGACAGGGGAAGAAGTTCACCCCTCCACTTT.

The chain joins TRBV6-5 to TRBJ2-7; possibly TRBD1 for D (5 bases). Germline lookup yields CDR1 MNHEY and CDR2 SVGAGI. The length of the CDR3 is 14 residues. With 6 bases removed from V and 0 bases from J, the gap between germline ends came to 12 bases. This chain's CDR3 is CASSLDRASYEQYF. The DNA of the CDR3 is TGTGCCAGCAGCTTAGACAGAGCCTCCTACGAGCAGTACTTC.

The chain is built from TRBV11-2 and TRBJ2-7; the D gene is possibly TRBD2 (6 bases). Trimming cost V 5 bases and J 2 bases, with 19 bases left between them. Germline V lookup: CDR1 SGHAT, CDR2 FQNNGV. The CDR3 totals 16 residues. The CDR3 loop is CASSPPTWREPYEQYF. The CDR3 nucleotides are TGTGCCAGCAGCCCTCCTACTTGGAGGGAACCCTACGAGCAGTACTTC.

There are a few counts of this clone. V usage is TRBV19 and J usage is TRBJ1-6; 7 bases match TRBD1. Germline CDR1 reads LNHDA; CDR2 reads SQIVND (reference sequence). The ends lost 11 bases at V and 8 bases at J; junction bases unmatched: 9. The CDR3 covers 13 residues. CDR3 sequence (DNA): TGTGCCTCACACCGGGACAGCGATTCACCCCTCCACTTT. It codes for CASHRDSDSPLHF.

The chain combines TRBV5-1 with TRBJ1-4, with 7 nucleotides matching TRBD1. The V segment lost 6 bases and the J segment 3 bases; nucleotides outside the gene matches: 5. The CDR3 has 14 amino acids. Germline CDR1 and CDR2: SGHRS and YFSETQ. CDR3 coding DNA: TGCGCCAGCACTTACGGGACAGCTAATGAAAAACTGTTTTTT. It specifies CASTYGTANEKLFF.

The V gene is TRBV28, the J gene TRBJ1-1, with 7 bases that match TRBD1. V gave up 6 bases and J gave up 1 base; unmatched junction bases: 14. Germline V lookup: CDR1 MDHEN, CDR2 SYDVKM. The CDR3 is 17 residues long. As DNA, the CDR3 is TGTGCCAGCAGGCCGGGACCCAGGGGGTTCTCGAACACTGAAGCTTTCTTT. Its translation is CASRPGPRGFSNTEAFF.

The count of this clone is one. The chain combines TRBV4-1 with TRBJ1-2; D call uncertain. Germline V gives CDR1 MGHRA, CDR2 YSYEKL. Trimming left V 2 bases short and J 8 bases short, with 21 bases between. This CDR3 is built from 16 residues. The CDR3 reads CASSQRTRGMGGGYTF. DNA of the CDR3: TGCGCCAGCAGCCAAAGGACCAGAGGGATGGGAGGGGGCTACACCTTC.

The V call is TRBV3-1 (or the pseudogene TRBV3-2), the J call TRBJ2-1; 13 nucleotides agree with TRBD2. The CDR3 covers 18 residues. Germline CDR1 LGHDT, CDR2 YNNKEL (reference sequence). The trim removed 4 bases at V and 0 bases at J, leaving 6 bases unmatched. CDR3 region: CASSPRLAGGHSYNEQFF. In DNA, the CDR3 is TGTGCCAGCAGCCCGCGACTAGCGGGGGGCCACTCCTACAATGAGCAGTTCTTC.

The chain recombines TRBV6-4 with TRBJ2-7, with D possibly being TRBD2 (5 bases). Trimming shortened V by 9 bases and J by 5 bases, and 14 bases separated the two germline ends. Germline V lookup: CDR1 MRHNA, CDR2 SNTAGT. The CDR3 has 12 amino acids. CDR3 residues: CAREDSENEQYV. DNA for the CDR3: TGTGCCAGAGAGGACTCAGAAAACGAGCAGTACGTC.

The chain is built from TRBV18 and TRBJ2-5, with D unclear. The CDR3 sequence is 13 residues long. The germline V and J ends were trimmed by 3 bases and 5 bases, with 10 bases remaining between them. Germline-derived CDR1 and CDR2 are KGHSH and LQKENI. CDR3 residues: CASSPSSGETQYF. The CDR3 nucleotides are TGTGCCAGCTCACCCTCCTCCGGGGAGACCCAGTACTTC.

Here the CDR3 reads CASSQGRGGNEQFF. For the CDR3, the DNA is TGTGCCAGCAGCCAAGGTCGGGGTGGCAATGAGCAGTTCTTC. The genes are TRBV3-1 (or the pseudogene TRBV3-2) and TRBJ2-1, with D possibly being TRBD2 (5 bases). CDR1 and CDR2 from the germline V gene are LGHDT and YNNKEL (reference sequence). Trimming removed 1 base from V and 6 bases from J, with 10 bases in between. The CDR3 spans 14 residues.

The chain uses TRBV6-2 or TRBV6-3 and TRBJ1-1, with a possible D match to TRBD1 (6 bases). The CDR3 is 15 residues long. Germline V gene lookup returns CDR1 MNHEY and CDR2 SVGEGT. Between the trimmed V and J ends, which lost 2 bases and 1 base, there was a span of 11 bases. Written as DNA, the CDR3 is TGTGCCAGCAGTTACCCGACAGGCGAGAACACTGAAGCTTTCTTT. This sequence encodes CASSYPTGENTEAFF.

V usage is TRBV7-2 and J usage is TRBJ2-3, with TRBD2 matching over 8 bases. The CDR3 covers 15 residues. J was trimmed by 5 bases and V by 5 bases; bases with no gene match: 9. Germline loops: CDR1 SGHTA, CDR2 FQGNSA. The CDR3 here is CASSLPGGPGDTQYF. As DNA, the CDR3 is TGTGCCAGCAGCCTTCCGGGGGGGCCCGGAGATACGCAGTATTTT.

V usage is TRBV12-3 or TRBV12-4 and J usage is TRBJ2-2, with D maybe TRBD2 (5 bases). Trimming cost V 2 bases and J 6 bases, with 7 bases left between them. The CDR3 is 13 residues long. The CDR3 reads CASSLPEAGELFF. For the CDR3, the DNA is TGTGCCAGCAGTTTACCGGAGGCCGGGGAGCTGTTTTTT.

V gene TRBV7-9 combines with J gene TRBJ2-2; D gene unclear. Germline values: CDR1 SEHNR, CDR2 FQNEAQ (reference sequence). The CDR3 is 15 residues long. V lost 5 bases and J 1 base, leaving 11 bases between the germline ends. In DNA, the CDR3 is TGTGCCAGCAGCCCCCGCGGCGGGAACACCGGGGAGCTGTTTTTT. This sequence encodes CASSPRGGNTGELFF.

The rearrangement uses TRBV24-1 and TRBJ2-3, with TRBD2 identical over 10 bases. Germline lookup yields CDR1 KGHDR and CDR2 SFDVKD. The CDR3 runs to 19 residues. J lost 8 bases, V lost 1 base, and 17 bases had no gene match. The CDR3 protein is CATSDLNWSASGGRGTQYF. The CDR3 DNA sequence: TGTGCCACCAGTGATTTAAATTGGTCCGCTAGCGGGGGCCGTGGTACGCAGTATTTT.

The V call is TRBV5-1, the J call TRBJ1-4; no clear D. The CDR3 totals 14 residues. Trimming left V 2 bases short and J 0 bases short, with 5 bases between. CDR1 and CDR2 from the germline V gene are SGHRS and YFSETQ. DNA of the CDR3: TGCGCCAGCAGCTTATCTGCAACTAATGAAAAACTGTTTTTT. Residues: CASSLSATNEKLFF.

The chain uses TRBV6-1 and TRBJ2-5, with TRBD2 as a possible D gene (6 bases). Trimming pared 6 bases from V and 3 bases from J, leaving 14 bases between. Per the germline V gene, CDR1 is MNHNS and CDR2 is SASEGT. The CDR3 consists of 14 residues. The CDR3 nucleotides read TGTGCCAGCAGACGCCGGGACTTAGAAGAGACCCAGTACTTC. It codes for CASRRRDLEETQYF.

The chain employs TRBV6-5 and TRBJ2-5; 10 bases line up with TRBD2. The CDR3 extends over 15 amino acids. The germline gives CDR1 MNHEY, CDR2 SVGAGI. V trimming: 4 bases; J trimming: 5 bases; junction bases outside the gene matches: 7. The CDR3 protein is CASSSQREGRETQYF. The CDR3 DNA reads as TGTGCCAGCAGTTCCCAGCGGGAGGGCCGGGAGACCCAGTACTTC.

This chain joins TRBV19 and TRBJ1-5; D might be TRBD1 (5 bases). V lost 6 bases and J lost 6, with 15 bases in between. The CDR3 spans 14 residues. Germline loops: CDR1 LNHDA, CDR2 SQIVND (reference sequence). The CDR3 loop reads CASRKTAMGQPQHF. For the CDR3, the DNA is TGTGCCAGTAGGAAGACAGCGATGGGTCAGCCCCAGCATTTT.

The chain joins TRBV28 to TRBJ2-7, with D perhaps TRBD1 (5 bases). Germline V gene data show CDR1 as MDHEN and CDR2 as SYDVKM. The CDR3 contains 12 residues. V was shortened by 11 bases and J by 2 bases, with 13 bases between the two germline ends. The CDR3 sequence: CAPDTVAYEQYF. CDR3 nucleotide sequence: TGTGCCCCGGACACCGTTGCCTACGAGCAGTACTTC.